This record covers a single TCR beta chain. Clones were read by immunoSEQ multiplex PCR, and TCRdb kept only the in-frame ones, dropping some. The data contain tens of thousands of clones, around 91% of them singletons. These data come from a study of blood T cell repertoires in COVID-19. The CDR3 is made up of 14 amino acids. CDR1 and CDR2 (germline): MGHRA, YSYEKL. V was clipped by 5 bases and J by 4 bases; unmatched bases: 3. The sample was peripheral blood. This receptor was identified in a woman aged 60 to 75 with active COVID-19. The V and J genes are TRBV4-1 and TRBJ1-4, with TRBD1 matching over 8 bases. The CDR3 DNA reads TGCGCCAGCAGCGGGACAGGAATTAATGAAAAACTGTTTTTT. This gives the protein CASSGTGINEKLFF.